The clone carrying this TCR beta chain was counted ten times or more. These data originate in a study of response to subunit inactivated influenza vaccine. J was trimmed by 0 bases and V by 5 bases; bases with no gene match: 17. The CDR3 spans 19 residues. Germline V gives CDR1 SGHAT, CDR2 FQDESV (reference sequence). Using its own MiXCR run on the RT-PCR reads, TCRdb lists one record per CDR3 protein. Found here are 500,000 to 550,000 distinct CDR3 sequences, 20% to 25% of them singletons; the top ten hold 2.8%. Separately, the same data were catalogued under a study of T cells expressing NK-cell markers. Turning to that study: As the method of synthesis, 5'RACE template switching with UMIs yielded TCR beta cDNA. The TCR beta repertoires were obtained from sorted CD3+CD56+NKG2C+, CD3+CD56+NKG2C- and CD3+CD56-NKG2C+ T cells. Several of the experiments relied on an anti-gamma-delta TCR antibody so that only alpha-beta TCR T cells were sorted. Dominant NKG2C+ clonotypes accounted for 1.0-7.0% of CD8+ T cells in six or seven donors. Once again these clonotypes came out on top in the CD3+CD56-NKG2C+ fraction of a few donors.

Sequenced here: CD4+ T cells sorted from PBMCs, sampled 12 days after vaccination. This receptor was obtained from a man aged 50-59 years who received an inactivated influenza vaccine. The V gene is TRBV11-1, the J gene TRBJ1-1; 8 bases match TRBD1. The CDR3 protein is CASSPGGQGLMLMNTEAFF. The CDR3 DNA reads as TGTGCCAGCAGCCCCGGAGGACAGGGACTAATGCTTATGAACACTGAAGCTTTCTTT.